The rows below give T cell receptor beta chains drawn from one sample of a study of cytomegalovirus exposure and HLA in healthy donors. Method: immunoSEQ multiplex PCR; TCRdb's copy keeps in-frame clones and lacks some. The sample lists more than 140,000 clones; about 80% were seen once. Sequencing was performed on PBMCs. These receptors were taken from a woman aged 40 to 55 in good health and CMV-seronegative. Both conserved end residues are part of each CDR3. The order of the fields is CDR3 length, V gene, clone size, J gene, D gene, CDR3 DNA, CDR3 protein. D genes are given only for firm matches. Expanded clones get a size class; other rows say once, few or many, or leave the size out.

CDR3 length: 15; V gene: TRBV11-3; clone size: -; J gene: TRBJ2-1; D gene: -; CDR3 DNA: TGTGCCAGCAGCCGACCATCTGGGGACTCTACTGAGCAGTTCTTC; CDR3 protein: CASSRPSGDSTEQFF
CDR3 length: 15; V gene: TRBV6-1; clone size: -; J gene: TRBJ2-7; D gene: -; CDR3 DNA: TGTGCCAGCAGTGAACACTTTGGGGCTAGCTACGAGCAGTACTTC; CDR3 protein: CASSEHFGASYEQYF
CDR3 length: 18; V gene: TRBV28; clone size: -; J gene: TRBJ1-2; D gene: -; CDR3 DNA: TGTGCCAGCAGTTTGCTTGAGACAGCTGCGACCCTGAACTATGGCTACACCTTC; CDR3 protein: CASSLLETAATLNYGYTF
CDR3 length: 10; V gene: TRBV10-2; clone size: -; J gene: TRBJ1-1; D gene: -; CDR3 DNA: TGCGCCACCCGGAACACTGAAGCTTTCTTT; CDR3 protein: CATRNTEAFF
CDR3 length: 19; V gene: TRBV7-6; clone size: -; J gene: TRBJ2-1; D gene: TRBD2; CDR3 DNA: TGTGCCAGCAGCCATCCCCGCGGGGGAGGTGGCTTTACGTGGAATGAGCAGTTCTTC; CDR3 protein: CASSHPRGGGGFTWNEQFF
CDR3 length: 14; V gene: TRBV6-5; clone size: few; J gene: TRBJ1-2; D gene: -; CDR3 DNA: TGTGCCAGCAGTTACCTACAGTTCAACTATGGCTACACCTTC; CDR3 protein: CASSYLQFNYGYTF
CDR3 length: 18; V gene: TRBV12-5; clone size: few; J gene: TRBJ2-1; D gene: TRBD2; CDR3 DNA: TGTGCTAGTGGTTCGGGGGGGAGCGGGTGGTTGGGGCGGGGTGAGCAGTTCTTC; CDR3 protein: CASGSGGSGWLGRGEQFF
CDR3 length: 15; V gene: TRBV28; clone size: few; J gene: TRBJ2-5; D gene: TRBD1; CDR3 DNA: TGTGCCAGCACCCCCGGACAGGGAGGCCCAGGGACCCAGTACTTC; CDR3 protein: CASTPGQGGPGTQYF
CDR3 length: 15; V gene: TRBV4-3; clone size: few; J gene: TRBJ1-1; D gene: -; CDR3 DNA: TGCGCCAGCAGCCAAGAGGGGAGCCCGAGCACTGAAGCTTTCTTT; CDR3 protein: CASSQEGSPSTEAFF
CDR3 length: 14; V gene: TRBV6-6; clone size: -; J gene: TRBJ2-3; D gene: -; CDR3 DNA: TGTGCCAGCAGTTACAATCCTAGCACAGATACGCAGTATTTT; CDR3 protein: CASSYNPSTDTQYF
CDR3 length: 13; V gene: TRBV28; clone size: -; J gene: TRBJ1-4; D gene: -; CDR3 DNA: TGTGCCAGCCTCGGGGACAACAATGAAAAACTGTTTTTT; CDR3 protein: CASLGDNNEKLFF
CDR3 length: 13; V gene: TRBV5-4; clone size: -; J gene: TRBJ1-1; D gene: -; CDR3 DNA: TGTGCCAGCACCCCTGGGGGGGGCACTGAAGCTTTCTTT; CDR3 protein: CASTPGGGTEAFF
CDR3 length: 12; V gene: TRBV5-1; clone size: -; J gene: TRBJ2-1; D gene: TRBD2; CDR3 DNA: TGCGCCAGCAGTCTGACTAGCGTCGAGCAGTTCTTC; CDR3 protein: CASSLTSVEQFF
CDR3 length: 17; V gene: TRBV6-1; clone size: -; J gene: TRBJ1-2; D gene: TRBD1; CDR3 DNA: TGTGCCAGCAGTGCGACGGGACAGGGAGCCCGAAACTATGGCTACACCTTC; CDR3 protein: CASSATGQGARNYGYTF
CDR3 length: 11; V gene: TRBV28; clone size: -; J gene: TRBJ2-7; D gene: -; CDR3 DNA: TGTGCCAGCAGCCAATCAAACGAGCAGTACTTC; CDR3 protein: CASSQSNEQYF
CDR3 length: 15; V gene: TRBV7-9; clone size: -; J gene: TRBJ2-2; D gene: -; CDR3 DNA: TGTGCCAGCAGCTTAGGCCTAGTGGTGCCGTTGGAGCTGTTTTTT; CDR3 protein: CASSLGLVVPLELFF
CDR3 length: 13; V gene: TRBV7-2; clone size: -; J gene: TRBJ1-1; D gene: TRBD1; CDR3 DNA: TGTGCCAGCAGCCTACAGGGGTACACTGAAGCTTTCTTT; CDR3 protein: CASSLQGYTEAFF
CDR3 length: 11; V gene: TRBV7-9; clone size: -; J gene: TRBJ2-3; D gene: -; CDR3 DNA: TGTGCCAGCAGCTTCGGCCAGGGAATGGATTTT; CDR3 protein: CASSFGQGMDF
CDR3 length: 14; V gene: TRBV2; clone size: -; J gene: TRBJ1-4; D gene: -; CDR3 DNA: TGTGCCAGCGGGGAAGGAGGCGGTAATGAAAAACTGTTTTTT; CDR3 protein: CASGEGGGNEKLFF
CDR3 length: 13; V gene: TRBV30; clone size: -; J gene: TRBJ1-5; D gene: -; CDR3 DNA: TGTGCCTGGGGTGGGGGGGGCGATCAGCCCCAGCATTTT; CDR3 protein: CAWGGGGDQPQHF
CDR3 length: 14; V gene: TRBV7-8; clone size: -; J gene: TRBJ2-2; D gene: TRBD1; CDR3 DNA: TGTGCCAGCAGGGACAGGTCGAACACCGGGGAGCTGTTTTTT; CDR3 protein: CASRDRSNTGELFF
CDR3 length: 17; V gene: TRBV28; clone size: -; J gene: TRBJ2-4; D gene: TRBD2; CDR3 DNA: TGTGCCAGCAGTTCCCCGGGGGGGCTGAGTTCCAAAAACATTCAGTACTTC; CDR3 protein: CASSSPGGLSSKNIQYF
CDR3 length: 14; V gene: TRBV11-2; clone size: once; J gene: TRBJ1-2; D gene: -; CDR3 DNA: TGTGCCAGCAGCCTTTCTTTTGGGGGCCGAGGCTACACCTTC; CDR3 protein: CASSLSFGGRGYTF
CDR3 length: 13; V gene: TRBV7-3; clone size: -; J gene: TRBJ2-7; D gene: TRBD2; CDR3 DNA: TGTGCCAGCAGGCCTAGCGGATCCTACGAGCAGTACTTC; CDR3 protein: CASRPSGSYEQYF
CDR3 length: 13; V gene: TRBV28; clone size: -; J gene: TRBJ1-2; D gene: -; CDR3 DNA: TGTGCCACGACAGTACGTTCTGACTATGGCTACACCTTC; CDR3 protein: CATTVRSDYGYTF
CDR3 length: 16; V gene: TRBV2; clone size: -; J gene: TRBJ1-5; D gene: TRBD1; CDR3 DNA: TGTGCCAGCAGGGGACAGGGTAGTTCCGGCAATCAGCCCCAGCATTTT; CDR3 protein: CASRGQGSSGNQPQHF
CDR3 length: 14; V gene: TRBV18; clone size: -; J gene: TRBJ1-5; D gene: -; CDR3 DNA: TGTGCCAGCTCCGGAGCAGGGGCGGACCAGCCCCAGCATTTT; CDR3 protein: CASSGAGADQPQHF
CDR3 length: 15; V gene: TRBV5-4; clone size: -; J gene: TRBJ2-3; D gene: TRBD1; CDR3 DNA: TGTGCCAGCAGCTTTGACAGGGGAGGAACAGATACGCAGTATTTT; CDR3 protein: CASSFDRGGTDTQYF
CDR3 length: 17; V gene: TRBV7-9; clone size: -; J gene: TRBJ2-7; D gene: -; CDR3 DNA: TGTGCCAGCAGCGGGGGGATAGCGGAGAGGGGATTATACGAGCAGTACTTC; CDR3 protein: CASSGGIAERGLYEQYF
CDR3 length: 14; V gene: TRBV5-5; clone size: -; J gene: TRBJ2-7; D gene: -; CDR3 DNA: TGTGCCAGCAGCTTGGATAGCGCGTATTACGAGCAGTACTTC; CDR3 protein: CASSLDSAYYEQYF
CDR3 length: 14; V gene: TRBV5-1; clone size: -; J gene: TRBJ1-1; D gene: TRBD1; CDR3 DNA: TGCGCCAGCAGCTTGACAGGGGAGAACACTGAAGCTTTCTTT; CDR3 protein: CASSLTGENTEAFF
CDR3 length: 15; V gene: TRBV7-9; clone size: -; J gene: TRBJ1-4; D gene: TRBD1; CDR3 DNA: TGTGCCAGCAGCGAGAGACAGGGCCATAATGAAAAACTGTTTTTT; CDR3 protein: CASSERQGHNEKLFF
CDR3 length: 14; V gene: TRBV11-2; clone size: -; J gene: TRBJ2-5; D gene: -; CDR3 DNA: TGTGCCAGCAGCTTAGATCTGAGCCGATCGGGGCAGTACTTC; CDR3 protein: CASSLDLSRSGQYF
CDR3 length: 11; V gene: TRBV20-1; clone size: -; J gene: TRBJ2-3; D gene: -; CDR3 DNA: TGCAGTGCTGCGCATGCAGATACGCAGTATTTT; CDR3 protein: CSAAHADTQYF
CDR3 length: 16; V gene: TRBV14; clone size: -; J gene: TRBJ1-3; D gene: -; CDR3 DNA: TGTGCCAGCAGCCAAGATTTTGGGAGCTCTGGAAACACCATATATTTT; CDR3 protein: CASSQDFGSSGNTIYF
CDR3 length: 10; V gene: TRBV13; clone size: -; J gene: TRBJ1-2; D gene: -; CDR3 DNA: TGTGCCAGCGGCGGCTATGGCTACACCTTC; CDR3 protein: CASGGYGYTF
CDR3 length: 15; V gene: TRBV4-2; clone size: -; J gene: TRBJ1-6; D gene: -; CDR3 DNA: TGTGCCAGCAGCCAAGAATGGGCCACCAATTCACCCCTCCACTTT; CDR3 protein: CASSQEWATNSPLHF
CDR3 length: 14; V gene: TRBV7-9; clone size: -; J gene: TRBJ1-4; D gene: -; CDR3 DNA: TGTGCCAGCAGTCAAGGACAGCGGGAGGAAAAACTGTTTTTT; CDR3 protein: CASSQGQREEKLFF
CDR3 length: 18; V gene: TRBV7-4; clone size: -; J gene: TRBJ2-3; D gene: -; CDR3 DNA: TGTGCCAGCAACGACAGGGCATCGGGAGAACTGCCTCCAGATACGCAGTATTTT; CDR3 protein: CASNDRASGELPPDTQYF
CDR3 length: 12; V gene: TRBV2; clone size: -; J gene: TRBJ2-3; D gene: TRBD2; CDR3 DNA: TGTGCCAGCAAAGCTAGCGGGAGTACGCAGTATTTT; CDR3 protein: CASKASGSTQYF
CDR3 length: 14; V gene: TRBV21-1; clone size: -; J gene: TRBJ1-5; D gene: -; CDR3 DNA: TGTGCCAGCTGGGAGGGGTGGGCGAATCAGCCCCAGCATTTT; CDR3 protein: CASWEGWANQPQHF
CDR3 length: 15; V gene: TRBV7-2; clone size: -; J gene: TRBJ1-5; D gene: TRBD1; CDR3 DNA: TGTGCCAGCAGCTTAGGACAGGGAAACAATCAGCCCCAGCATTTT; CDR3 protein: CASSLGQGNNQPQHF
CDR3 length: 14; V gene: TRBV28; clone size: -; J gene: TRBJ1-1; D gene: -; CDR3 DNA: TGTGCCAGCAGACTACAGGGATGGTCCACTGAAGCTTTCTTT; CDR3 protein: CASRLQGWSTEAFF
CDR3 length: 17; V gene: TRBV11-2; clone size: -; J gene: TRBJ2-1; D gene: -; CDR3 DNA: TGTGCCAGCAGCACGTTCCCCCCCCCGGCAGGGTTCTATGAGCAGTTCTTC; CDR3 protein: CASSTFPPPAGFYEQFF
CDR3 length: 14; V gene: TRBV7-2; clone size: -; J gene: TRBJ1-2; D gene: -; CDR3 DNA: TGTGCCAGCAGCTACCTGCAGGGTGACTATGGCTACACCTTC; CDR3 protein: CASSYLQGDYGYTF
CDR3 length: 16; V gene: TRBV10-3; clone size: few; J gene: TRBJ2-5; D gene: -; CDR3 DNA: TGTGCCATCAGTGAGCGTGGAGGGGTAGGAGGGGAGACCCAGTACTTC; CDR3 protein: CAISERGGVGGETQYF
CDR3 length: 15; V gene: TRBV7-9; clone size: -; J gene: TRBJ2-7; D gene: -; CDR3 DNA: TGTGCCAGCAGCGTGGGCGCCCGTATATCCTACGAGCAGTACTTC; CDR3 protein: CASSVGARISYEQYF
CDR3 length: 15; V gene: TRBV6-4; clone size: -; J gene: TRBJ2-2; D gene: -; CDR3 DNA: TGTGCCAGCAGTGTCGGCCAGGGTGGTACCGGGGAGCTGTTTTTT; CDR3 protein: CASSVGQGGTGELFF
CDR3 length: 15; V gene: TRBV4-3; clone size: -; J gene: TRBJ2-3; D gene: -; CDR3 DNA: TGCGCCAGCAGCCCCCGAGGTTCCGGCGGAGATACGCAGTATTTT; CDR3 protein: CASSPRGSGGDTQYF
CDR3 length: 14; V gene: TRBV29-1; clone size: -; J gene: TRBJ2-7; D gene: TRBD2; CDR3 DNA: TGCAGCGTTGGAGGGCTAGCGGGAGGATCCGGGCAGTACTTC; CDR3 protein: CSVGGLAGGSGQYF
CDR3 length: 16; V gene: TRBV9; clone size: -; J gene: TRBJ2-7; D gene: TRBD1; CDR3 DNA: TGTGCCAGCAGCGTAGGACAGGGGGTTTTTCCCTACGAGCAGTACTTC; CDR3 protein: CASSVGQGVFPYEQYF
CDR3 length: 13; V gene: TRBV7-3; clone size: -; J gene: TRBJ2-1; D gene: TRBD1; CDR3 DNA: TGTGCCAGCAGCATCGACAGGGGCAATGAGCAGTTCTTC; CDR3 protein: CASSIDRGNEQFF
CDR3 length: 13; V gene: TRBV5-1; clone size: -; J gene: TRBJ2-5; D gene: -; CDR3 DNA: TGCGCCAGTAGGGGGGGGGATCAAGAGACCCAGTACTTC; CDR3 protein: CASRGGDQETQYF